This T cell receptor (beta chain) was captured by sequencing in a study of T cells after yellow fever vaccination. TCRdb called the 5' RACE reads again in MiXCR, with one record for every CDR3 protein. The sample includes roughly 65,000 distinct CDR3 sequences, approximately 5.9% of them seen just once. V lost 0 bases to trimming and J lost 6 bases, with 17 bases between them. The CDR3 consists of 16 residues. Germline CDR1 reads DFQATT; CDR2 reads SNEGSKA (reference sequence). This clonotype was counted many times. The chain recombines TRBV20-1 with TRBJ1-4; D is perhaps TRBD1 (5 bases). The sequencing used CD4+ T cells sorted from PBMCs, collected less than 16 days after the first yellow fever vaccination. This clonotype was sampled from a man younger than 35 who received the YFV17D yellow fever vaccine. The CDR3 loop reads CSARDYLGPADEKLFF. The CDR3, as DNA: TGCAGTGCTAGAGATTATCTGGGGCCGGCAGATGAAAAACTGTTTTTT.